Below, 7 T cell receptor beta chains from the same sample are listed, as sequenced in a study of shared clonotypes between healthy human individuals. Assay: immunoSEQ multiplex PCR; the TCRdb copy retains only in-frame clones and omits some. The table lists some 490,000 clones, over 75% of them singletons. The specimen was PBMCs. The source of these receptors is a woman aged 40-49 years in good health. Some clones in this sample may be carry-over from other donors' samples.

The chain employs TRBV6-1 and TRBJ1-3; D call uncertain. CDR1 and CDR2 (germline): MNHNS, SASEGT. V lost 0 bases to trimming and J lost 4 bases, with 10 bases between them. The CDR3 consists of 15 residues. The chain's CDR3 is CASSEARGPGNTIYF. The CDR3 nucleotides are TGTGCCAGCAGTGAAGCGCGAGGGCCGGGAAACACCATATATTTT.

A remark on this clone: A far larger clone is just one base off, so this is likely a read error. This same CDR3 is encoded by further DNA sequences in the sample. This chain uses TRBV5-4 with TRBJ1-4, with D possibly matching TRBD1 (6 bases). Germline V gene sequence: CDR1 SGHNT, CDR2 YYREEE (reference sequence). The V gene lost 5 bases and the J gene lost 8 bases, with 13 bases spanning the gap. The CDR3 contains 13 residues. The CDR3 reads CASRGGENEKLFF. The DNA of the CDR3 is TGTGCCAGCAGAGGGGGGGAGAACGAAAAACTGTTTTTT.

The genes are TRBV14 and TRBJ2-1, with 8 bases fitting TRBD2. Trimming cost V 4 bases and J 9 bases; bases outside gene matches: 11. CDR1 is SGHDN and CDR2 is FVKESK in the germline V gene. The CDR3 runs 15 residues. CDR3 DNA sequence: TGTGCCAGCAGCCTCCAAGGGACTAGGAGCCTTGAGCAGTTCTTC. Translation gives CASSLQGTRSLEQFF.

This clone was observed a handful of times. The rearrangement joins TRBV28 to TRBJ1-5, with unresolved D. Germline V lookup: CDR1 MDHEN, CDR2 SYDVKM. Trimming stripped 3 bases from V and 4 bases from J, with 4 bases between. This CDR3 is built from 12 residues. Here the CDR3 reads CASSLWNQPQHF. The CDR3 DNA sequence: TGTGCCAGCAGTTTGTGGAATCAGCCCCAGCATTTT.

V and J are TRBV14 and TRBJ2-5; 13 positions agree with TRBD2. CDR1 and CDR2 from the germline V gene are SGHDN and FVKESK. V dropped 4 bases and J dropped 5; count of bases not matched to a gene: 4. This CDR3 contains 15 residues. CDR3 loop: CASSPGLAGSETQYF. CDR3 coding DNA: TGTGCCAGCAGCCCGGGACTAGCGGGGTCGGAGACCCAGTACTTC.

Comment on this clone: One base separates it from a far larger clone, so it is likely a read error. In the same sample, other DNA sequences code for this CDR3. This chain joins TRBV10-3 and TRBJ1-2; D remains unclear. The V gene lost 2 bases and the J gene lost 8 bases, with 18 bases spanning the gap. The germline V gene has CDR1 ENHRY and CDR2 SYGVKD. The CDR3 runs to 15 residues. As DNA, the CDR3 is TGTGCCATCAGTGAGAGGCAGCCCGCTGGCTACGGCTACACCTTC. Its protein product is CAISERQPAGYGYTF.

This clone is medium-sized by share. Other nucleotide sequences from this sample produce the same CDR3. J is TRBJ1-1 and V is TRBV2; possibly TRBD1 for D (6 bases). The CDR3 contains 13 residues. V shed 7 bases and J shed 8 bases, with 17 bases lying between them. Germline V gene sequence: CDR1 SNHLY, CDR2 FYNNEI. The CDR3 region is CASKVEDSREAFF. CDR3 bases: TGTGCCAGCAAGGTCGAGGACAGCCGAGAAGCTTTCTTT. The complete variable domain, with remaining parts taken from reference TRBV2 and TRBJ1-1, reads EPEVTQTPSHQVTQMGQEVILRCVPISNHLYFYWYRQILGQKVEFLVSFYNNEISEKSEIFDDQFSVERPDGSNFTLKIRSTKLEDSAMYFCASKVEDSREAFFGQGTRLTVV.